The 21 T cell receptor beta chains presented below share a single source sample, sequenced in a study of response to subunit inactivated influenza vaccine (dated by TCRdb to between 2017 and 2018). Library creation used RT-PCR. TCRdb records Illumina HiSeq 2500 as the sequencer. In-frame beta chains were kept once TCRdb had trimmed the public reads at Q25 with fastp and called clones with MiXCR. Entries are consolidated by CDR3 protein sequence, retaining the most common genes and DNA. Across this sample there are 500,000 to 550,000 distinct CDR3 sequences, with 6% to 9% seen only once. About an eighth of the sample is taken by the ten largest. The sequencing used PBMCs from blood, collected around 25 months after vaccination. These TCRs come from a man between 50 and 75 years old who received an inactivated influenza vaccine. Donor details come from another sample of the same person, matched by shared clones.

In nucleotides, the CDR3 is TGTGCCAGCAGCTTAGTCTACGCGGAGACCCAGTACTTC. Translating it yields CASSLVYAETQYF. The V gene is TRBV7-6, the J gene TRBJ2-5; no firm D call. Germline assignment: CDR1 SGHVS and CDR2 FNYEAQ. Trimming stripped 1 base from V and 5 bases from J, with 8 bases between. The CDR3 totals 13 residues.

This clonotype came up a few times. The V call is TRBV6-6, the J call TRBJ2-7; no firm D call. The germline CDR1 and CDR2 sequences are MNHNY and SVGAGI (reference sequence). The CDR3 is made up of 13 amino acids. Between the trimmed V and J ends, which lost 2 bases and 3 bases, there was a span of 8 bases. Written as DNA, the CDR3 is TGTGCCAGCAGTTACGATGTTTACTACGAGCAGTACTTC. This translates into CASSYDVYYEQYF.

V and J are TRBV7-3 and TRBJ2-1; tentatively, D is TRBD2 (5 bases). V was trimmed by 5 bases and J by 13 bases, leaving 21 bases between them. The CDR3 sequence is 14 residues long. Germline CDR1 reads SGHTA; CDR2 reads FQGTGA. CDR3 nucleotide sequence: TGTGCCAGCAGCCGCACTTCAACTAGTCAAGTTCAGTTCTTC. It yields the protein CASSRTSTSQVQFF.

This clonotype turned up a few times. The rearrangement joins TRBV5-1 to TRBJ2-5; the D is unclear. The CDR3 is 13 amino acids. Germline-derived CDR1 and CDR2 are SGHRS and YFSETQ. Trimming shortened V by 4 bases and J by 5 bases, and 12 bases separated the two germline ends. The CDR3 DNA reads TGCGCCAGCAGCAACGGACCGGAGGAGACCCAGTACTTC. It specifies CASSNGPEETQYF.

This clonotype was seen many times. This chain joins TRBV21-1 and TRBJ2-5; the table's D gene call, TRBD1, was not cross checked with the DNA. TRBV21-1 is an annotated pseudogene. The CDR3 loop spans 17 amino acids. The CDR3 here is CASSKVLLRGGIETQYF. Written as DNA, the CDR3 is TGTGCCAGCAGCAAAGTGTTATTACGTGGGGGTATCGAGACCCAGTACTTC.

The chain has TRBV20-1 and TRBJ2-4; TRBD2 agrees at 9 bases. This CDR3 has 15 amino acids. Germline values: CDR1 DFQATT, CDR2 SNEGSKA (reference sequence). V shed 7 bases and J 2 bases; nucleotides not matched to a gene: 9. The CDR3: CSGMGLASTKNIQYF. CDR3 nucleotides: TGCAGTGGGATGGGACTAGCTTCTACCAAAAACATTCAGTACTTC.

The chain links TRBV15 to TRBJ2-7; weak D call: TRBD2 (6 bases). Germline loops: CDR1 LNHNV, CDR2 YYDKDF (reference sequence). V lost 0 bases to trimming and J lost 0 bases, with 18 bases between them. This CDR3 spans 18 amino acids. CDR3 DNA sequence: TGTGCCACCAGCAGAGATCACAGTACGGGGGTGAGCTCCTACGAGCAGTACTTC. This translates into CATSRDHSTGVSSYEQYF.

V and J are TRBV20-1 and TRBJ1-3, with 8 bases matching TRBD1. The CDR3 covers 14 residues. V trimming: 3 bases; J trimming: 2 bases; junction bases outside the gene matches: 3. Germline CDR1 reads DFQATT; CDR2 reads SNEGSKA (reference sequence). The CDR3, as DNA: TGCAGTGCTAGCCCAGGGGGCACTGGAAACACCATATATTTT. Translated: CSASPGGTGNTIYF.

In its sample, this clonotype was seen a few times. The rearrangement uses TRBV2 and TRBJ2-7, with D hard to call. The CDR3 totals 17 residues. Germline CDR1 reads SNHLY; CDR2 reads FYNNEI. Deletions cut 1 base from V and 3 bases from J, with 19 bases between. The chain's CDR3 is CASSEVSEMVKGYEQYF. The CDR3 DNA reads as TGTGCCAGCAGTGAAGTATCGGAAATGGTTAAAGGCTACGAGCAGTACTTC.

This clonotype was observed a handful of times. The V and J genes are TRBV7-9 and TRBJ2-1; TRBD2 aligns across 8 bases. Per the germline V gene, CDR1 is SEHNR and CDR2 is FQNEAQ (reference sequence). This CDR3 is 15 amino acids long. The J segment lost 2 bases and the V segment lost 5 bases, leaving 5 bases of the junction unmatched. The CDR3 sequence is CASSVSGTTYNEQFF. In nucleotides, the CDR3 is TGTGCCAGCAGCGTTAGCGGGACGACCTACAATGAGCAGTTCTTC.

The gene calls are TRBV25-1 and TRBJ2-7; D gene ambiguous. Germline CDR1 is MGHDK and CDR2 is SYGVNS. This CDR3 region has 11 residues. Trimming took 8 bases from V and 5 from J, leaving 10 bases between them. Here the CDR3 reads CASHFVDEQYF. CDR3 in DNA: TGTGCCAGCCATTTTGTGGACGAGCAGTACTTC.

In its sample, this clonotype was seen a few times. The V call is TRBV20-1, the J call TRBJ2-7; 8 bases agree with TRBD1. Germline lookup yields CDR1 DFQATT and CDR2 SNEGSKA (reference sequence). This CDR3 has 15 residues. V was clipped by 5 bases and J by 0 bases; unmatched bases: 9. Here the CDR3 reads CSAPDPDRVSYEQYF. In DNA, the CDR3 is TGCAGTGCTCCCGACCCGGACAGGGTCTCCTACGAGCAGTACTTC.

This clonotype has more than one count but fewer than ten. The chain employs TRBV7-8 and TRBJ2-4, with D possibly called TRBD1 or TRBD2 (5 bases each). V was shortened by 5 bases and J by 0 bases, with 17 bases between the two germline ends. The CDR3 contains 17 residues. Germline V gene data show CDR1 as SGHVS and CDR2 as FQNEAQ. Here the CDR3 reads CASSPGTVTVAKNIQYF. CDR3 coding DNA: TGTGCCAGCAGCCCGGGGACGGTGACCGTAGCCAAAAACATTCAGTACTTC. The full variable domain, in which reference TRBV7-8 and TRBJ2-4 provide the parts outside the CDR3, is GAGVSQSPRYKVAKRGQDVALRCDPISGHVSLFWYQQALGQGPEFLTYFQNEAQLDKSGLPSDRFFAERPEGSVSTLKIQRTQQEDSAVYLCASSPGTVTVAKNIQYFGAGTRLSVL.

The chain combines TRBV28 with TRBJ2-1; D might be TRBD2 (5 bases). CDR3 length: 15 amino acids. The germline V and J ends were trimmed by 5 bases and 0 bases, with 11 bases remaining between them. Germline V gene data show CDR1 as MDHEN and CDR2 as SYDVKM. The chain's CDR3 is CASSESGPSYNEQFF. Here the CDR3 DNA reads TGTGCCAGCAGTGAAAGCGGTCCCTCCTACAATGAGCAGTTCTTC.

The chain combines TRBV6-7 with TRBJ2-7; 9 nucleotides align to TRBD2. TRBV6-7 is an ORF, and what it does is uncertain. The CDR3 has 17 residues. The ends lost 5 bases at V and 3 bases at J; junction bases unmatched: 14. CDR3 residues: CASSARLTSGLDYEQYF. The DNA of the CDR3 is TGTGCCAGCAGTGCCCGGTTGACTAGCGGACTGGACTACGAGCAGTACTTC.

This chain uses TRBV6-4 with TRBJ1-6; D may be TRBD1 (5 bases). The CDR3 is made up of 15 amino acids. V lost 6 bases and J lost 9, with 18 bases in between. The germline CDR1 and CDR2 sequences are MRHNA and SNTAGT. CDR3 sequence reads: CASSQGTTPGSPLHF. The CDR3 DNA follows: TGTGCCAGCAGCCAAGGGACCACTCCGGGTTCACCCCTCCACTTT.

This clonotype was seen more than once but under ten times. The rearrangement uses TRBV7-9 and TRBJ1-1; 10 nucleotides align to TRBD1. The CDR3 has 17 amino acids. Germline CDR1 and CDR2: SEHNR and FQNEAQ (reference sequence). Trimming at V came to 5 bases and at J to 0 bases, leaving 9 bases not matched to a gene. The CDR3 sequence is CASSRGQGDLLNTEAFF. DNA of the CDR3: TGTGCCAGCAGCCGTGGACAGGGGGACCTTTTGAACACTGAAGCTTTCTTT.

The sample holds many counts of this clonotype. The rearrangement joins TRBV9 to TRBJ2-1; 7 nucleotides line up with TRBD1. This CDR3 region has 15 residues. The V gene end was trimmed by 0 bases and the J gene end by 2 bases; junction bases not matched to a gene: 2. Germline V lookup: CDR1 SGDLS, CDR2 YYNGEE. The CDR3 DNA sequence: TGTGCCAGCAGCGTAGGGCAGGGGGCCTACAATGAGCAGTTCTTC. Translating gives CASSVGQGAYNEQFF.

The CDR3 DNA sequence: TGTGCCAGCAGGGGACTAGCGGGGCTGAGCTCCTACAATGAGCAGTTCTTC. It encodes CASRGLAGLSSYNEQFF. The chain has TRBV12-3 or TRBV12-4 and TRBJ2-1; 13 nucleotides agree with TRBD2. With V trimmed by 6 bases and J by 0 bases, 5 bases remained unmatched. This CDR3 comprises 17 residues.

Regarding this clonotype: A junction boundary mismatches the germline segment, possibly from a read error. The chain couples TRBV20-1 to TRBJ2-1; TRBD1 agrees at 8 bases. Germline assignment: CDR1 DFQATT and CDR2 SNEGSKA (reference sequence). CDR3 size: 17 residues. The CDR3 bases are TGCTGTGCTAGAGATGTTATAAGGACAGGGCAGCACAATGAGCAGTTCTTC. It is translated as CCARDVIRTGQHNEQFF.

This clonotype was counted only a few times. This chain joins TRBV11-2 and TRBJ1-5; no reliable D call. Germline CDR1 and CDR2: SGHAT and FQNNGV. The ends were cut back, 5 bases at V and 3 bases at J, with 8 bases in the middle. This CDR3 is built from 13 residues. CDR3 protein: CASSREFNQPQHF. CDR3 DNA: TGTGCCAGCAGCCGGGAGTTCAATCAGCCCCAGCATTTT.